The 3 T cell receptor beta chains listed next were all sequenced from one sample in a study of blood T cell repertoires in COVID-19. Profiled with immunoSEQ multiplex PCR; TCRdb holds only in-frame clones, not every one. In the table there are 260,000 or so clones, about four fifths of which are singletons. Sequencing was carried out using peripheral blood. All receptors derive from a woman in her seventies with acute or convalescent COVID-19.

V usage is TRBV2 and J usage is TRBJ1-1, with D hard to call. V was clipped by 4 bases and J by 3 bases, with 6 bases between them. Germline V gene data show CDR1 as SNHLY and CDR2 as FYNNEI. The CDR3 is 12 residues long. Written as DNA, the CDR3 is TGTGCCAGCAGTGTATTAGACACTGAAGCTTTCTTT. Encoded protein: CASSVLDTEAFF.

The chain carries TRBV9 and TRBJ1-1; D is uncertain. CDR1 and CDR2 from the germline V gene are SGDLS and YYNGEE. Trimming took 0 bases from V and 4 from J, leaving 10 bases between them. CDR3 length: 14 amino acids. The CDR3 DNA is TGTGCCAGCAGCGTAGTAGGAGCGGGCACTGAAGCTTTCTTT. Translating it yields CASSVVGAGTEAFF. Variable domain in full (rest from reference TRBV9 and TRBJ1-1): DSGVTQTPKHLITATGQRVTLRCSPRSGDLSVYWYQQSLDQGLQFLIQYYNGEERAKGNILERFSAQQFPDLHSELNLSSLELGDSALYFCASSVVGAGTEAFFGQGTRLTVV.

In its sample, this clone was seen a few times. V usage is TRBV21-1 and J usage is TRBJ1-5. TRBV21-1 is given as a pseudogene. The CDR3 has 18 amino acids. CDR3 amino acids: CASSKGAGVQGCNQPQHF. The DNA of the CDR3 is TGTGCCAGCAGCAAAGGCGCGGGGGTGCAAGGTTGCAATCAGCCCCAGCATTTT.